The T cell receptor (beta chain) described here comes from a study of regulatory T cells in long-lasting Graves disease. Many counts were recorded for this clonotype. Specified time point: newly diagnosed GD, antithyroid drugs for less than 3 months. RNA from PBMCs was the source of the TCR library. The patients included were those that came from an endocrinology department in Xi'an, China. CDR3-region Arm-PCR and iRepertoire HTBI primers produced the TCR beta libraries. TCRdb reanalysed the multiplex PCR reads using MiXCR and keeps one entry per CDR3 protein. The sample has 580,000 or so distinct CDR3 sequences, about 16% seen once. This sample was also put to use in a study of T cells in Graves' hyperthyroidism and ophthalmopathy.

Sequenced material: peripheral blood mononuclear cells (PBMCs), taken at new diagnosis, from a patient treated with antithyroid drugs. The source of this sequence is a man aged 18 to 29 with Graves disease.

Here the CDR3 DNA reads TGTGCCAGCAGAAACCATCTCCGGGGGGCGCGGAACACTGAAGCTTTCTTT. Amino acid sequence: CASRNHLRGARNTEAFF. V usage is TRBV3-1 and J usage is TRBJ1-1, with D possibly TRBD1 on 6 matching bases. Germline assignment: CDR1 LGHDT and CDR2 YNNKEL (reference sequence). CDR3 length equals 17 residues. With 6 bases removed from V and 1 base from J, the gap between germline ends came to 21 bases.